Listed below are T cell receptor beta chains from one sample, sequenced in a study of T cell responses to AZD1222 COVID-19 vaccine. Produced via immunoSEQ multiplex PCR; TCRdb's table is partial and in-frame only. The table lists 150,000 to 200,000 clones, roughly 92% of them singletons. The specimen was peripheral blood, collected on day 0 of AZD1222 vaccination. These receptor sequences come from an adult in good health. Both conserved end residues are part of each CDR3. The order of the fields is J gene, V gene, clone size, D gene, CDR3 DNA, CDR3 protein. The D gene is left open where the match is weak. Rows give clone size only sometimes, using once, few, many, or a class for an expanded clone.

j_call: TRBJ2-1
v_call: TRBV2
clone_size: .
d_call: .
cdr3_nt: TGTGCCAGCAGTGAACGAAATGAGCAGTTCTTC
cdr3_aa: CASSERNEQFF

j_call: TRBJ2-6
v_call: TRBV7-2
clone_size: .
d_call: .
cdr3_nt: TGTGCCAGCAGCGCCCCGCAGGGGGGGGCCAACGTCCTGACTTTC
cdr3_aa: CASSAPQGGANVLTF

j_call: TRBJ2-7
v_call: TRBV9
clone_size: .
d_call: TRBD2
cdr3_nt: TGTGCCAGCAGCGTAGGGACTAGCGACTACGAGCAGTACTTC
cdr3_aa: CASSVGTSDYEQYF

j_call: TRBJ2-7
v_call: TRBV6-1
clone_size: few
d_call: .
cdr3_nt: TGTGCCAGCAGTGACAGGGTAAATTACGAGCAGTACTTC
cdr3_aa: CASSDRVNYEQYF

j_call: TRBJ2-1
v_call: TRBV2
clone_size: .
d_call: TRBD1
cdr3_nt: TGTGCCAGCAGCCCACAGGGGATGAATGAGCAGTTCTTC
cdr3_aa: CASSPQGMNEQFF

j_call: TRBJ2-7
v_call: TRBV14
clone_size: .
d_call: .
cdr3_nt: TGTGCCAGCAGCCAATTTGCCGAGCAGTACTTC
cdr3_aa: CASSQFAEQYF

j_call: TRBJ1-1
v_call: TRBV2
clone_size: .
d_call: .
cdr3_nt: TGTGCCAGCAGTGAACTAGCCCCCAGGGGCACTGAAGCTTTCTTT
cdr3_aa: CASSELAPRGTEAFF

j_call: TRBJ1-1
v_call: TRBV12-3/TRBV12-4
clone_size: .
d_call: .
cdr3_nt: TGTGCCAGCCGGGGGGCTCAAAGGGCTGAAGCTTTCTTT
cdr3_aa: CASRGAQRAEAFF

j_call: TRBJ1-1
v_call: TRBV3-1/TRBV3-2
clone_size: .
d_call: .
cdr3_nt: TGTGCCAGCAGCCAAGTTTCAGGTATGGGCACTGAAGCTTTCTTT
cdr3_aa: CASSQVSGMGTEAFF

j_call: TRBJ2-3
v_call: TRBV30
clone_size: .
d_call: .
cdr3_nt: TGTGCCTGGAGTGTAGGGGGGGGCACAGATACGCAGTATTTT
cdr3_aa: CAWSVGGGTDTQYF

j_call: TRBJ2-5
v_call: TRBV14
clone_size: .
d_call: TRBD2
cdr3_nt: TGTGCCAGCAGCCAGAGCGGGAGATTCGCGGAGACCCAGTACTTC
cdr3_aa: CASSQSGRFAETQYF

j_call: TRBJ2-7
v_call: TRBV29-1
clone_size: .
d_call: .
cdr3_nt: TGCAGCGTTGAAAGTGGTCGTGGCACGAAAGAGTACGAGCAGTACTTC
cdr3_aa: CSVESGRGTKEYEQYF

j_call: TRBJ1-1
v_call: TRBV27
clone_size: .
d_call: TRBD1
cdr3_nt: TGTGCCAGCAGTCCCGCCGGGACAGGGTCGCTTGGGACTGAAGCTTTCTTT
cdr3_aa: CASSPAGTGSLGTEAFF

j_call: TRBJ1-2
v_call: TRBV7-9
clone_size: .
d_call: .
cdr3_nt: TGTGCCAGCAGCTTAACAACCATCTATGGCTACACCTTC
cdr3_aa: CASSLTTIYGYTF

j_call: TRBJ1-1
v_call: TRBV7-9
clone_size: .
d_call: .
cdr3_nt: TGTGCCAGCAGCTTATCGCCGCGGGACACTGAAGCTTTCTTT
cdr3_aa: CASSLSPRDTEAFF

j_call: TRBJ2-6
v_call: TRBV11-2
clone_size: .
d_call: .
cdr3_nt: TGTGCCAGCAGCTATGGGACCCTCCATGGGGCCAACGTCCTGACTTTC
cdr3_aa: CASSYGTLHGANVLTF

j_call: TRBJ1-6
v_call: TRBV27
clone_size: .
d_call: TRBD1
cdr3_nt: TGTGCCAGCAGACAGGGGGCGTATAATTCACCCCTCCACTTT
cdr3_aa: CASRQGAYNSPLHF

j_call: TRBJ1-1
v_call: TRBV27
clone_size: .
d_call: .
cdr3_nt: TGTGCCAGTTCCCGATTGAACACTGAAGCTTTCTTT
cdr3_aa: CASSRLNTEAFF

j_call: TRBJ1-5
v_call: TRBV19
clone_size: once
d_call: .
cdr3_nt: TGTGCCAGTACCACAGGGCCCCCGGGGCAGCCCCAGCATTTT
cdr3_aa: CASTTGPPGQPQHF

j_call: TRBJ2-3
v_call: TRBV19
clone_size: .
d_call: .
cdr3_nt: TGTGCCAGTAGTATAGGTCTGCCTAGCACAGATACGCAGTATTTT
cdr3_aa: CASSIGLPSTDTQYF

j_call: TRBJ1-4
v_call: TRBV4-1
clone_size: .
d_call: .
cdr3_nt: TGCGCCAGCAGCCATATCGGAGCGGCAACTAATGAAAAACTGTTTTTT
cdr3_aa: CASSHIGAATNEKLFF

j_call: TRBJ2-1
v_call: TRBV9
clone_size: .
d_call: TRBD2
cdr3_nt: TGTGCCAGCAGCGTTAAGGGACTAGCGGGAGTCAGCTCCTACAATGAGCAGTTCTTC
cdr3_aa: CASSVKGLAGVSSYNEQFF

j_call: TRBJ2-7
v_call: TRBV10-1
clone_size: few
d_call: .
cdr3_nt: TGCGCCAGCAGTGAGTTGAGCTCCGGGAGTTACAGTGAGCAGTACTTC
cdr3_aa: CASSELSSGSYSEQYF

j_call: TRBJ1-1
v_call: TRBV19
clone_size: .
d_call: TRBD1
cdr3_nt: TGTGCCAGTAGTGACAGGGTTTTCACTGAAGCTTTCTTT
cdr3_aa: CASSDRVFTEAFF

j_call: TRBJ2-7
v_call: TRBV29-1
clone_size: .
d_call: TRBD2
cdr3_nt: TGCAGCGCATACTCCGGGACTAGCGGCTACGAGCAGTACTTC
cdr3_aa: CSAYSGTSGYEQYF

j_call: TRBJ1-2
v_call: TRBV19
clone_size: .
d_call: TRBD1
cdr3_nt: TGTGCCAGTAGTCCGGGACAGGCCGTCTATGGCTACACCTTC
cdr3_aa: CASSPGQAVYGYTF

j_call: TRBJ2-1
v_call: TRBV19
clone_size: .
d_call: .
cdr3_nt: TGTGCCAGTAGTATTACGGGGCAACCTGAGCAGTTCTTC
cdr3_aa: CASSITGQPEQFF

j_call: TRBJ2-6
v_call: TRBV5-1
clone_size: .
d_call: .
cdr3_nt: TGCGCCAGCAGCTTGGCTCGGGGTGGCTCTGGGGCCAACGTCCTGACTTTC
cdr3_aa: CASSLARGGSGANVLTF

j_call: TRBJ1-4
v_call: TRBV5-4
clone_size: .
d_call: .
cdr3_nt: TGTGCCAGCAGCGTGGACGGTCTTAATGAAAAACTGTTTTTT
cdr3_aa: CASSVDGLNEKLFF